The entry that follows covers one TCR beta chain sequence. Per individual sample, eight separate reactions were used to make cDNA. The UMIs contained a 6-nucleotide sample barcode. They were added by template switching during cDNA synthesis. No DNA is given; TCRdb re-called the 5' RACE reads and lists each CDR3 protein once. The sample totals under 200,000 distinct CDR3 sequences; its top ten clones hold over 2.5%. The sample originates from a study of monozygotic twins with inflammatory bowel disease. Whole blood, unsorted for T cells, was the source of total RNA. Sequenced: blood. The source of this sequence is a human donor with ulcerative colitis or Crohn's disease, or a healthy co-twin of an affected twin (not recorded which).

CDR3 region: CASSQGRGQIYEQYF. This chain connects TRBV4-3 to TRBJ2-7; TCRdb gives TRBD1 as the D gene, but with no DNA this cannot be confirmed. The germline V gene has CDR1 LGHNA and CDR2 YSLEER. The CDR3 sequence is 15 residues long.